What follows are 15 T cell receptor beta chains derived from one specimen sequenced in a study of cytomegalovirus exposure and HLA in healthy donors. With 60 Vbeta and 13 Jbeta primers, the PCR was carried out. Libraries were prepared by immunoSEQ multiplex PCR; TCRdb keeps only in-frame clonotypes and omits some of them. This table lists roughly 110,000 clones. Sequencing input: PBMCs. Source of these receptors: a man aged 40-49 years in good health and CMV-seropositive.

This chain joins TRBV7-9 and TRBJ2-1, with 7 bases matching TRBD2. The J segment lost 5 bases and the V segment lost 1 base, leaving 2 bases of the junction unmatched. CDR3 length: 14 residues. CDR1 SEHNR and CDR2 FQNEAQ come from the germline V gene (reference sequence). The CDR3: CASSLGLADNEQFF. The CDR3, as DNA: TGTGCCAGCAGCTTAGGGCTAGCGGACAATGAGCAGTTCTTC.

The rearrangement joins TRBV7-3 to TRBJ2-7; D unclear. V was cut by 2 bases and J by 0 bases, with 8 bases left in between. The CDR3 length is 14 residues. Germline V lookup: CDR1 SGHTA, CDR2 FQGTGA. Written as DNA, the CDR3 is TGTGCCAGCAGCTTAGAGCCTAGCTCCTACGAGCAGTACTTC. Translating gives CASSLEPSSYEQYF.

As DNA, the CDR3 is TGTGCCAGCAGCGTAGGGCGGACAGGGGGCAGCGAGCAGTACTTC. This encodes CASSVGRTGGSEQYF. The chain is built from TRBV9 and TRBJ2-5, with TRBD1 matching over 11 bases. Matching the DNA end better, TRBJ2-7 makes the J call doubtful. The CDR3 sequence is 15 residues long. Germline V gives CDR1 SGDLS, CDR2 YYNGEE.

The chain carries TRBV28 and TRBJ2-5, with a possible D match to TRBD1 (5 bases). The germline CDR1 and CDR2 sequences are MDHEN and SYDVKM. V was shortened by 4 bases and J by 5 bases, with 11 bases between the two germline ends. This CDR3 region has 13 residues. CDR3 nucleotide sequence: TGTGCCAGCAGTTCCAGGGCACCGGAGACCCAGTACTTC. Translation: CASSSRAPETQYF.

The chain joins TRBV6-5 to TRBJ2-5; D unresolved. Gene TRBJ2-7 matches the end of the DNA better, so the J call may be wrong. This CDR3 comprises 13 residues. The V gene's germline CDR1 is MNHEY and CDR2 SVGAGI. The CDR3 DNA reads TGTGCCAGCAGTTACGCCACTAACTACGAGCAGTACTTC. Protein: CASSYATNYEQYF.

This chain links TRBV12-5 with TRBJ2-2; 14 nucleotides match TRBD2. V lost 1 base and J lost 5; bases outside the gene matches: 12. The CDR3 has 20 amino acids. Germline V gene data show CDR1 as LGHNT and CDR2 as FRNRAP. This chain's CDR3 is CASGLGPGLAGVSETGELFF. For the CDR3, the DNA is TGTGCTAGTGGTTTGGGACCGGGACTAGCGGGAGTCTCGGAGACCGGGGAGCTGTTTTTT.

The V and J genes are TRBV6-5 and TRBJ2-7, with TRBD1 identical over 9 bases. V was clipped by 5 bases and J by 4 bases; unmatched bases: 6. This CDR3 comprises 14 residues. CDR1 and CDR2 (germline): MNHEY, SVGAGI. The CDR3 sequence is CASSAGQGQYEQYF. For the CDR3, the DNA is TGTGCCAGCAGTGCGGGACAGGGTCAGTACGAGCAGTACTTC.

This chain's CDR3 is CASSDNGLGELFF. For the CDR3, the DNA is TGTGCCAGCAGTGATAATGGACTTGGGGAGCTGTTTTTT. The gene calls are TRBV6-4 and TRBJ2-2; D perhaps matches TRBD2 (5 bases). CDR3 length equals 13 residues. Trimming took 3 bases from V and 8 from J, leaving 10 bases between them. CDR1 is MRHNA and CDR2 is SNTAGT in the germline V gene.

Worth noting for this clone: It is unclear where the CDR3 begins or ends on the DNA, so no DNA is shown, and the CDR3 is as TCRdb lists it. The chain employs TRBV21-1 and TRBJ2-6; TRBD1, as called in the table, went unchecked against the DNA. TRBV21-1 is shown as a pseudogene. Including both end residues, the CDR3 is 19 amino acids long. The CDR3 spells CASSKGTVGTGSGANVLTF.

The J gene is TRBJ1-1, the V gene TRBV6-5, with TRBD1 as a possible D gene (6 bases). The CDR3 loop spans 15 amino acids. Germline V gene data show CDR1 as MNHEY and CDR2 as SVGAGI. Deletions cut 2 bases from V and 5 bases from J, with 15 bases between. The CDR3 sequence is CASSYGWGRETEAFF. CDR3 nucleotide sequence: TGTGCCAGCAGTTACGGATGGGGGCGTGAAACTGAAGCTTTCTTT.

The chain joins TRBV15 to TRBJ1-5, with 11 bases aligning to TRBD1. Germline CDR1 is LNHNV and CDR2 is YYDKDF (reference sequence). The CDR3 is 15 amino acids. Trimming took 5 bases from V and 4 from J; bases not matched to a gene: 4. The CDR3 DNA reads TGTGCCACCAGCGAAGGGGACAGGGGGAATCAGCCCCAGCATTTT. Residues: CATSEGDRGNQPQHF. The full variable domain, in which reference TRBV15 and TRBJ1-5 provide the parts outside the CDR3, is DAMVIQNPRYQVTQFGKPVTLSCSQTLNHNVMYWYQQKSSQAPKLLFHYYDKDFNNEADTPDNFQSRRPNTSFCFLDIRSPGLGDTAMYLCATSEGDRGNQPQHFGDGTRLSIL.

The chain uses TRBV28 and TRBJ1-5; D unresolved. The CDR3 is 15 amino acids. The V gene lost 6 bases and the J gene lost 6 bases, with 18 bases spanning the gap. Germline V gene sequence: CDR1 MDHEN, CDR2 SYDVKM. CDR3 coding DNA: TGTGCCAGCAGCCGCCCGATGGGAAGCGGTCAGCCCCAGCATTTT. Its translation: CASSRPMGSGQPQHF.

The CDR3 coding sequence is TGTGCCAGCATTCATACCGGAGGGGATGAAAAACTGTTTTTT. Protein product: CASIHTGGDEKLFF. V and J are TRBV6-1 and TRBJ1-4; TRBD1 is a possible D gene (5 bases). CDR1 and CDR2 (germline): MNHNS, SASEGT. This CDR3 is built from 14 residues. The V and J ends lost 7 bases and 6 bases respectively, with 15 bases between them.

The genes are TRBV5-1 and TRBJ2-7, with 9 bases fitting TRBD1. The CDR3 has 13 amino acids. The germline V gene has CDR1 SGHRS and CDR2 YFSETQ. With 4 bases clipped from V and 4 bases from J, the junction kept 3 bases outside the gene matches. The DNA for the CDR3 is TGCGCCAGCAGCCCGACAGGGGGTTACGAGCAGTACTTC. It translates to CASSPTGGYEQYF.

The chain is built from TRBV27 and TRBJ1-2, with TRBD1 matching over 8 bases. V shed 0 bases, J shed 7 bases, and the junction held 13 bases outside the gene matches. This CDR3 is built from 17 residues. CDR1 is MNHEY and CDR2 is SMNVEV in the germline V gene (reference sequence). CDR3: CASSLSLRRTGIIGYTF. The CDR3 DNA reads TGTGCCAGCAGTTTATCTCTCCGGAGGACAGGGATTATTGGCTACACCTTC.